The clone carrying this T cell receptor (beta chain) appeared once. Its target is unknown. Sequencing was performed with immunoSEQ multiplex PCR; in TCRdb, only in-frame clones are kept and a portion is missing. The sample includes about 100,000 clones, roughly 86% of them seen just once. This sample was included in a study of T cell responses to AZD1222 COVID-19 vaccine. The study, taken as a whole, reports: Along spike, vaccine-associated CD4 TCRs were found throughout, with dominance at 160-218 and 743-854. None of the repertoires were sampled until the peak T cell response had passed. Females outnumbered males among donors, who were mostly white British; clonal diversity was possibly underestimated. The number of AZD1222 recipients seropositive at baseline was only six.

This material consisted of peripheral blood, taken on day 0 of MenACWY control vaccination. This TCR was recovered from an adult in good health.

CDR3 protein: CASSEQGTTNEKLFF. In DNA, the CDR3 is TGTGCCAGCTCCGAACAGGGTACAACTAATGAAAAACTGTTTTTT. The rearrangement uses TRBV18 and TRBJ1-4; possibly TRBD1 for D (6 bases). The V end was cut by 6 bases, the J end by 0 bases, with 11 bases between. CDR3 length: 15 residues. In germline, CDR1 is KGHSH, CDR2 LQKENI.